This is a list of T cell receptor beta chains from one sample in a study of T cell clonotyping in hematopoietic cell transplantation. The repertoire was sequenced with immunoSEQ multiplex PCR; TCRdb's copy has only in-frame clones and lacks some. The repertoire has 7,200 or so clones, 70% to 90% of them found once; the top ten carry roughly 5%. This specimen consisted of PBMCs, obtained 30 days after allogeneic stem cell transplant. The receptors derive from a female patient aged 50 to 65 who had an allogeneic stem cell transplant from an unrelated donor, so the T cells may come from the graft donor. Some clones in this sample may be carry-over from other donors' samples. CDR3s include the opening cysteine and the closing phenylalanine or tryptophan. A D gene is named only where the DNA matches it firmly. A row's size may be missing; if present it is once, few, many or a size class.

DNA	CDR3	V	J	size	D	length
TGTGCCAGTAGATACGGGGACAGCAATCAGCCCCAGCATTTT	CASRYGDSNQPQHF	TRBV19	TRBJ1-5	.	.	14
TGTGCCAGCAGCCAGGATAGGGGTGAGGTGTTCAATGAGCAGTTCTTC	CASSQDRGEVFNEQFF	TRBV14	TRBJ2-1	once	.	16
TGTGCCAGCAGCGTAGCGAACCAACTAGCGGGAGTGTCCTACAATGAGCAGTTCTTC	CASSVANQLAGVSYNEQFF	TRBV9	TRBJ2-1	.	TRBD2	19
TGTGCCAGCAGTTACCGAGGACAGGGGGCTGTCAATGAGCAGTTCTTC	CASSYRGQGAVNEQFF	TRBV6-5	TRBJ2-1	.	TRBD1	16
TGTGCCAGCAGTTCCATTCAGGGGGCAGTTTGGCAGTACTTC	CASSSIQGAVWQYF	TRBV27	TRBJ2-7	few	TRBD1	14
TGTGCCAGCAGCCAACGCAGGGTGGCCGGGGAGCTGTTTTTT	CASSQRRVAGELFF	TRBV7-8	TRBJ2-2	.	.	14
TGTGCCAGCATTCCTAGCGGGGGGGCCGCTAAGTATTTT	CASIPSGGAAKYF	TRBV2	TRBJ2-3	once	TRBD2	13
TGTGCCAGCAGCGTGGGGACTTTTGGCGGGGGCACCGGGGAGCTGTTTTTT	CASSVGTFGGGTGELFF	TRBV9	TRBJ2-2	.	TRBD2	17
TGTGCCAGCACCCTAACACTAGCGGGAGGGCCTTCCGGGGAGCTGTTTTTT	CASTLTLAGGPSGELFF	TRBV28	TRBJ2-2	.	TRBD2	17
TGTGCCAGCGAAGCTAGCGGGGGCACAGATACGCAGTATTTT	CASEASGGTDTQYF	TRBV7-9	TRBJ2-3	.	TRBD2	14
TGTGCCAGCAGCCCCCCCAGTCAGCCCCTAAACACTGAAGCTTTCTTT	CASSPPSQPLNTEAFF	TRBV5-4	TRBJ1-1	.	.	16
TGCAGTGCTGGTAGTTACAATGAGCAGTTCTTC	CSAGSYNEQFF	TRBV20-1	TRBJ2-1	once	.	11
TGTGCCAGTAGTGGTGGGGGACAGGGTTTCTATGGCTACACCTTC	CASSGGGQGFYGYTF	TRBV19	TRBJ1-2	.	TRBD1	15
TGTGCCTGGAGTGTACTGCTGGGAGATCAGCCCCAGCATTTT	CAWSVLLGDQPQHF	TRBV30	TRBJ1-5	.	.	14
TGTGCCATCAGTGCCCTCCAGGGACAGGGAGAGGTGCAGTACTTC	CAISALQGQGEVQYF	TRBV10-3	TRBJ2-7	.	TRBD1	15
TGTGCCAGCAGTCGAATTACAACTGGACAAAGTCGGGCCAACGTCCTGACTTTC	CASSRITTGQSRANVLTF	TRBV25-1	TRBJ2-6	.	.	18
TGCGCCAGCAGCCTAACGAACGGTGGGGACATGAACACTGAAGCTTTCTTT	CASSLTNGGDMNTEAFF	TRBV5-1	TRBJ1-1	.	.	17
TGTGCCAGCAGCCACACCCGGAACACTGAAGCTTTCTTT	CASSHTRNTEAFF	TRBV11-3	TRBJ1-1	few	.	13
TGTGCCAGCAGAAGGGGGAACACTGAAGCTTTCTTT	CASRRGNTEAFF	TRBV25-1	TRBJ1-1	.	.	12
TGTGCCAGCAGCTCCCTCCAGAGCTCCTATAATTCACCCCTCCACTTT	CASSSLQSSYNSPLHF	TRBV11-1	TRBJ1-6	.	.	16
TGTGCCAGTAGTACCTGGGACAGCCCAAACACTGAAGCTTTCTTT	CASSTWDSPNTEAFF	TRBV19	TRBJ1-1	.	TRBD1	15
TGTGCCTGGAGCGGACAGGGGTATGGCTACACCTTC	CAWSGQGYGYTF	TRBV30	TRBJ1-2	.	TRBD1	12
TGTGCCAGCAGGCGTGACAGGGGGCTTGGCTACACCTTC	CASRRDRGLGYTF	TRBV5-5	TRBJ1-2	.	TRBD1	13
TGCAGTGCTGGGAGAGAGATCCAGCATTTT	CSAGREIQHF	TRBV20-1	TRBJ1-5	.	.	10
TGTGCCAGCAGTGTTAGGGGCTCACCCCTCCACTTT	CASSVRGSPLHF	TRBV2	TRBJ1-6	.	.	12
TGTGCCAGCAGCGCCGTTACTAACATGAACACTGAAGCTTTCTTT	CASSAVTNMNTEAFF	TRBV5-5	TRBJ1-1	.	.	15
TGTGCCAGCAGTGAGGTGTTTTTGAACACTGAAGCTTTCTTT	CASSEVFLNTEAFF	TRBV5-8	TRBJ1-1	.	.	14
TGTGCCAGCAGTGAACCGGGACAGTTAAACACCGGGGAGCTGTTTTTT	CASSEPGQLNTGELFF	TRBV25-1	TRBJ2-2	.	TRBD1	16
TGCAGCGTTGTCAGGGACTACCCTGAGACCCAGTACTTC	CSVVRDYPETQYF	TRBV29-1	TRBJ2-5	.	TRBD2	13
TGTGCCAGCAGCGTGGGGGGGACAGGTAACTACGAGCAGTACTTC	CASSVGGTGNYEQYF	TRBV9	TRBJ2-7	.	.	15
TGTGCCACCAGCAGGGGAACGGGGCACTACCCTCTCGGTAGCAATCAGCCCCAGCATTTT	CATSRGTGHYPLGSNQPQHF	TRBV15	TRBJ1-5	.	.	20
TGTGCCAGTAGTATAGATTTCCAGGGGGCGCAGTACTTC	CASSIDFQGAQYF	TRBV19	TRBJ2-7	.	TRBD1	13
TGCAGCGTTGGATCTTCTAGCGGCACCCGATATGGCTACACCTTC	CSVGSSSGTRYGYTF	TRBV29-1	TRBJ1-2	.	.	15
TGTGCCAGCAGTGAAGAGGGATTTAGCAATCAGCCCCAGCATTTT	CASSEEGFSNQPQHF	TRBV2	TRBJ1-5	.	.	15
TGTGCCAGCAGTTATGGACAGGGCGGGGAGCAGTACTTC	CASSYGQGGEQYF	TRBV11-1	TRBJ2-7	.	TRBD1	13
TGTGCCAGCAGTACACAGTACGAGCAGTACTTC	CASSTQYEQYF	TRBV6-5	TRBJ2-7	.	.	11
TGTGCCAGCAGCGTAGTCCCGGGACCTGACTCTGGAAACACCATATATTTT	CASSVVPGPDSGNTIYF	TRBV9	TRBJ1-3	.	.	17
TGTGCCTGGAGAGCCCACTATGGCTACACCTTC	CAWRAHYGYTF	TRBV30	TRBJ1-2	.	.	11
TGTGCCAGCAGTTTTGGTTCGGTCAGGGTTAGCGAGCAGTTCTTC	CASSFGSVRVSEQFF	TRBV27	TRBJ2-1	.	.	15
TGTGCCAGCAATCCGGGACAGGGGTCGACTGAGCAGTTCTTC	CASNPGQGSTEQFF	TRBV2	TRBJ2-1	.	TRBD1	14
TGCGCCAGCAGCTTGAGGGAAGTAAATGAGCAGTTCTTC	CASSLREVNEQFF	TRBV5-1	TRBJ2-1	.	.	13
TGTGCCAGCAGCTTAGTCCTAGCGGGGGCGTACAATGAGCAGTTCTTC	CASSLVLAGAYNEQFF	TRBV11-2	TRBJ2-1	.	TRBD2	16
TGTGCCAGCAGCTTGGATTTTTTTCAGCCCCAGCATTTT	CASSLDFFQPQHF	TRBV5-4	TRBJ1-5	once	.	13
TGTGCCAGTATCCGCCTCGCGGGACTATACAATGAGCAGTTCTTC	CASIRLAGLYNEQFF	TRBV19	TRBJ2-1	.	TRBD2	15
TGTGCCTGGAGTGTTCGCCAGAAAGCTTTCTTT	CAWSVRQKAFF	TRBV30	TRBJ1-1	few	.	11
TGTGCCAGCAGCCAAGAAGTCCGGACGCCCAATGCCTACGAGCAGTACTTC	CASSQEVRTPNAYEQYF	TRBV14	TRBJ2-7	.	.	17
TGTGCCTGGAGTGCCGGACAGGGCCTAGGAAACACCATATATTTT	CAWSAGQGLGNTIYF	TRBV30	TRBJ1-3	.	TRBD1	15
TGTGCCAGCAGTCCCCCTTTATGGGGGCCGGGCACTGAAGCTTTCTTT	CASSPPLWGPGTEAFF	TRBV5-6	TRBJ1-1	.	.	16
TGTGCCAGCACCCTTCGTAATCAGCCCCAGCATTTT	CASTLRNQPQHF	TRBV5-8	TRBJ1-5	.	.	12
TGTGCCAGCAGTTACTTTAGCGGGACGGTCTCCTACGAGCAGTACTTC	CASSYFSGTVSYEQYF	TRBV6-5	TRBJ2-7	once	TRBD2	16
TGTGCCAGCAGCTTTTCGGCGGGATCCTACGAGCAGTACTTC	CASSFSAGSYEQYF	TRBV5-4	TRBJ2-7	.	.	14
TGTGCCAGCAGCCCGGGACTAGGAACAGATACGCAGTATTTT	CASSPGLGTDTQYF	TRBV4-2	TRBJ2-3	.	TRBD2	14
TGTGCCAGCAGTTACGGCGGACACTCTGGAAACACCATATATTTT	CASSYGGHSGNTIYF	TRBV6-5	TRBJ1-3	once	.	15
TGCGCCAGCAGCTGGGGGACAGGGAGGTCCGGGGAGCTGTTTTTT	CASSWGTGRSGELFF	TRBV5-1	TRBJ2-2	.	TRBD1	15
TGTGCCAGCAGTTACGGGACAGTAGCCAAAAACATTCAGTACTTC	CASSYGTVAKNIQYF	TRBV2	TRBJ2-4	.	TRBD1	15
TGTGCCAGCAGCCGCCGGGACAGCTATGGCTACACCTTC	CASSRRDSYGYTF	TRBV9	TRBJ1-2	.	TRBD1	13
TGTGCCAGCAGCTCCGACTTTGGCGGGGATACGCAGTATTTT	CASSSDFGGDTQYF	TRBV7-2	TRBJ2-3	once	.	14